This TCR beta chain derives from a study of blood T cell repertoires in COVID-19. Whole-study context: PBMCs, B-cell-depleted T cells, or T cells provided the cDNA or gDNA that made up the material.

Sequencing used immunoSEQ multiplex PCR; TCRdb keeps in-frame clones, though not all of them. The sample lists about 300,000 clones, about 90% occurring once. Germline CDR1 SEHNR, CDR2 FQNEAQ (reference sequence). V lost 4 bases to trimming and J lost 1 base, with 10 bases between them. The CDR3 runs 14 residues. The sequencing input was peripheral blood. The rearrangement joins TRBV7-9 to TRBJ1-1, with D tentatively TRBD1 (6 bases). The receptor was isolated from a young woman with COVID-19, enrolled during active disease. CDR3 in DNA: TGTGCCAGCAGCTGGGGACATCCGAACACTGAAGCTTTCTTT. Its translation is CASSWGHPNTEAFF.